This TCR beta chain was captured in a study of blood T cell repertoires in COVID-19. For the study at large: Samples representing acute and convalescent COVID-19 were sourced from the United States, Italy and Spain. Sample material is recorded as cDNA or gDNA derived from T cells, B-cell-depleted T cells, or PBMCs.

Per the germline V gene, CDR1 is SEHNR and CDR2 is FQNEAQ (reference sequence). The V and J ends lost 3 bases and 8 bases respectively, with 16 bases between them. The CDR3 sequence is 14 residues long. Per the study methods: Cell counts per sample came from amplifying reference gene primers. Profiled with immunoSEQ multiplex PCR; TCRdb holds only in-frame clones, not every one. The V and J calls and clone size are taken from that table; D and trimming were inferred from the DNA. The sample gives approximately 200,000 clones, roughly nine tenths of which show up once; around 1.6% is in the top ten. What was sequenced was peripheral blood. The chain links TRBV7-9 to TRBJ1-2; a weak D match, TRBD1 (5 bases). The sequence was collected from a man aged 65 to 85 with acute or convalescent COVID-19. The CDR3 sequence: CASSFSRASGGYTF. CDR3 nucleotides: TGTGCCAGCAGCTTTTCCAGGGCATCTGGAGGCTACACCTTC.